Reported below is one T cell receptor (beta chain). Antigen specificity is unknown. This sample was taken from a study of cytotoxic CD8 clonotypes in ibrutinib-treated CLL. The wider study: After median roughly 68 months, roughly 14 stayed in remission, about 12 progressed; responses approximately 24 partial, 2 complete. Sequenced samples delivered averages of around 250,000 productive templates and 75,000 to 95,000 productive rearrangements.

Overall study results and limits: While tracking circulating CD8+ T-cell counts, baseline clonality exceeded that of age-matched healthy donors.

Around 2 micrograms of genomic DNA (from cryopreserved PBMCs) were used for TCR beta libraries. The data were produced by immunoSEQ multiplex PCR, yet TCRdb's version contains in-frame clones alone and is incomplete. This sample has 300,000 or so clones; 60% to 80% occur once, and the top ten carry just under 6.5%. The source is a human donor with chronic lymphocytic leukemia. The material sequenced was PBMCs, taken after 36 months of ibrutinib treatment.

CDR3: CADPGGPDTGELFF. The CDR3 coding sequence is TGTGCCGATCCCGGGGGGCCCGACACCGGGGAGCTGTTTTTT. The chain recombines TRBV19 with TRBJ2-2, with D maybe TRBD2 (7 bases). Trimming took off 11 bases at V and 3 bases at J, with 16 bases between the two ends. Per the germline V gene, CDR1 is LNHDA and CDR2 is SQIVND (reference sequence). The CDR3 consists of 14 residues.